This TCR beta chain was recorded in a study of T cell responses to AZD1222 COVID-19 vaccine. Across the whole study: Timing groups of about 4 and about 12 weeks for second doses were pooled. Study outcomes and limitations: Elevations in Spike-specific TCR breadth and depth followed administration of two AZD1222 doses. Just a handful of people given AZD1222 tested seropositive at baseline.

CDR1 and CDR2 (germline): KGHDR, SFDVKD. V was clipped by 5 bases and J by 1 base; unmatched bases: 6. The CDR3 totals 16 residues. Generated by immunoSEQ multiplex PCR, the TCRdb table keeps only in-frame clones and is missing some. The sample consists of some 120,000 clones, about 87% of them appearing once. Turning to this clone: Its specificity is not known.

The clonotype was recovered from an adult in good health. Specimen: peripheral blood, collected on day 0 of AZD1222 vaccination. The chain joins TRBV24-1 to TRBJ2-5, with TRBD1 identical over 10 bases. DNA for the CDR3: TGTGCCACCAGTGGCACCGGGACAGGGGCCCAAGAGACCCAGTACTTC. Its protein is CATSGTGTGAQETQYF.